These 5 T cell receptor beta chains came from one sample sequenced in a study of OX40 agonist ivuxolimab in advanced cancers. The repertoire was sequenced with immunoSEQ multiplex PCR; TCRdb's copy has only in-frame clones and lacks some. The sample gives tens of thousands of clones, about nine tenths of which show up once; roughly 8.2% is in the top ten. This sample comprised CD4+ or CD8+ T cells sorted from blood, obtained in a trial of the OX40 agonist ivuxolimab. The receptors shown here come from an adult with an advanced solid tumor such as melanoma, head and neck, liver or kidney cancer.

This sequence joins TRBV14 and TRBJ1-2; weak D call: TRBD1 (5 bases). Trimming stripped 0 bases from V and 7 bases from J, with 9 bases between. This CDR3 comprises 13 residues. Germline lookup yields CDR1 SGHDN and CDR2 FVKESK. The CDR3 DNA sequence: TGTGCCAGCAGCCAAGAGTTCCAGGGTGGCTACACCTTC. It is translated as CASSQEFQGGYTF.

Written as DNA, the CDR3 is TGTGCCATCAGTGCTGGCGGGCAATCAGCCCCCCAGCATTTT. As protein: CAISAGGQSAPQHF. The chain combines TRBV10-3 with TRBJ1-5; no firm D call. Germline V CDR1 and CDR2: ENHRY, SYGVKD. The CDR3 loop spans 14 amino acids. Trimming stripped 4 bases from V and 10 bases from J, with 17 bases between.

The chain carries TRBV9 and TRBJ2-7; 7 nucleotides line up with TRBD1. The CDR3 is 15 residues long. Germline V CDR1 and CDR2: SGDLS, YYNGEE. V trimming: 5 bases; J trimming: 1 base; junction bases outside the gene matches: 9. Here the CDR3 reads CASSVTWDSSYEQYF. The CDR3 DNA is TGTGCCAGCAGTGTTACTTGGGACAGTTCCTACGAGCAGTACTTC.

This clone was seen more than once but under ten times. The rearrangement joins TRBV9 to TRBJ1-6; D uncertain. Deletions cut 2 bases from V and 8 bases from J, with 5 bases between. This CDR3 spans 12 amino acids. Germline lookup yields CDR1 SGDLS and CDR2 YYNGEE. CDR3 nucleotides: TGTGCCAGCAGCGTCGCCCATTCACCCCTCCACTTT. Its protein is CASSVAHSPLHF.

V usage is TRBV25-1 and J usage is TRBJ1-1; TRBD1 matches at 8 bases. Germline V gene data show CDR1 as MGHDK and CDR2 as SYGVNS. V was clipped by 3 bases and J by 5 bases; unmatched bases: 8. This CDR3 has 15 residues. CDR3 residues: CASSDPGRGQTEAFF. CDR3 DNA: TGTGCCAGCAGTGATCCGGGCAGGGGGCAAACTGAAGCTTTCTTT.